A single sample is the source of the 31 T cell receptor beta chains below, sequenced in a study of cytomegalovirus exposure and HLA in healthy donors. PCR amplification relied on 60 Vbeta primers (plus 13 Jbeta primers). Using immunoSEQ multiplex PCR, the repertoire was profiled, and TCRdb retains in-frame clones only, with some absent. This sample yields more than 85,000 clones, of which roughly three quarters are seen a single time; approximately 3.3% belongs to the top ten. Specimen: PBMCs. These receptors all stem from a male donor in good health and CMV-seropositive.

For the CDR3, the DNA is TGCGCCAGCAGCCCCACTAGACAGGGGCGGGCCGGGGAGCTGTTTTTT. Its translation: CASSPTRQGRAGELFF. The chain employs TRBV5-1 and TRBJ2-2; 8 nucleotides line up with TRBD1. Trimming removed 4 bases from V and 6 bases from J; junction bases left unmatched: 11. The CDR3 has 16 residues. In germline, CDR1 is SGHRS, CDR2 YFSETQ. Based on the CDR3 plus reference TRBV5-1 and TRBJ2-2, the full variable domain is KAGVTQTPRYLIKTRGQQVTLSCSPISGHRSVSWYQQTPGQGLQFLFEYFSETQRNKGNFPGRFSGRQFSNSRSEMNVSTLELGDSALYLCASSPTRQGRAGELFFGEGSRLTVL.

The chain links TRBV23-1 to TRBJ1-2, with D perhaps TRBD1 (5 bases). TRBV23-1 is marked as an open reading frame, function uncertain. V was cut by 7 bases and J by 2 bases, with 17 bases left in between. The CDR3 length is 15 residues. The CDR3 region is CASISWDSANYGYTF. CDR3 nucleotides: TGCGCCAGCATATCTTGGGACTCCGCCAACTATGGCTACACCTTC.

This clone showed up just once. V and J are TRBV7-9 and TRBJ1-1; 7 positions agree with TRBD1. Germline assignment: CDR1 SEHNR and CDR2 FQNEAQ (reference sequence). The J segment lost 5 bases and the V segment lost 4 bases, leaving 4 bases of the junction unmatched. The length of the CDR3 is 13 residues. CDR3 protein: CASSSDRETEAFF. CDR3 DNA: TGTGCCAGCAGCTCCGACAGGGAAACTGAAGCTTTCTTT. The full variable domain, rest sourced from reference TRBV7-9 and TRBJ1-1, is DTGVSQNPRHKITKRGQNVTFRCDPISEHNRLYWYRQTLGQGPEFLTYFQNEAQLEKSRLLSDRFSAERPKGSFSTLEIQRTEQGDSAMYLCASSSDRETEAFFGQGTRLTVV.

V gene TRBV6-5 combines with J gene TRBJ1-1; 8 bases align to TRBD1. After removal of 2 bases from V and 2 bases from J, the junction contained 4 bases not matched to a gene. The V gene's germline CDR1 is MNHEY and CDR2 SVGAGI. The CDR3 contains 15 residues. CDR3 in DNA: TGTGCCAGCAGTTACCGAGACAGGGGTAACACTGAAGCTTTCTTT. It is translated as CASSYRDRGNTEAFF.

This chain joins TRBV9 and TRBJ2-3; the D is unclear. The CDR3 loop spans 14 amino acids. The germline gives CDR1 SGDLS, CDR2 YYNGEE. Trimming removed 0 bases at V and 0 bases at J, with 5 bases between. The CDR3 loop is CASSVARSTDTQYF. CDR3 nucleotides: TGTGCCAGCAGCGTAGCGCGTAGCACAGATACGCAGTATTTT.

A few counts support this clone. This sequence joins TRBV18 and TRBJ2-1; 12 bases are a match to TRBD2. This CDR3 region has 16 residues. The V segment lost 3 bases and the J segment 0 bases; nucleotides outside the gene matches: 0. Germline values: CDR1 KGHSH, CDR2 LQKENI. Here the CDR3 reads CASSPGLAGSYNEQFF. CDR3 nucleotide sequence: TGTGCCAGCTCACCGGGACTAGCGGGCTCCTACAATGAGCAGTTCTTC.

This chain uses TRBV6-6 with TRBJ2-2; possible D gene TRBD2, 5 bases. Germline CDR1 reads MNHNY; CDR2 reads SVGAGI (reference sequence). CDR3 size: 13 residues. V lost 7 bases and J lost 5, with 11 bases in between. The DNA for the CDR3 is TGTGCCAGCACCCGACGGGGAACCGGGGAGCTGTTTTTT. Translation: CASTRRGTGELFF.

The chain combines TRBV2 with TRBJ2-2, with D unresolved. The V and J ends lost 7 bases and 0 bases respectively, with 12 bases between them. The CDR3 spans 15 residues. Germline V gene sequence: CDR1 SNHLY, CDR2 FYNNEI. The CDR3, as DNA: TGTGCCAGCACCCCCGAGGCTACGAACACCGGGGAGCTGTTTTTT. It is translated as CASTPEATNTGELFF. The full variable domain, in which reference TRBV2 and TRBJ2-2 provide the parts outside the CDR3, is EPEVTQTPSHQVTQMGQEVILRCVPISNHLYFYWYRQILGQKVEFLVSFYNNEISEKSEIFDDQFSVERPDGSNFTLKIRSTKLEDSAMYFCASTPEATNTGELFFGEGSRLTVL.

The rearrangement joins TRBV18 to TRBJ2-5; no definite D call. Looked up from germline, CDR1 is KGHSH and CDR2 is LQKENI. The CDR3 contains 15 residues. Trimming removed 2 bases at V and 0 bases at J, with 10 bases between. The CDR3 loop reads CASSPNRVNQETQYF. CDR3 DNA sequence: TGTGCCAGCTCACCAAACAGAGTGAACCAAGAGACCCAGTACTTC. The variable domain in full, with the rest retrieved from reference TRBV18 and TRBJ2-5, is NAGVMQNPRHLVRRRGQEARLRCSPMKGHSHVYWYRQLPEEGLKFMVYLQKENIIDESGMPKERFSAEFPKEGPSILRIQQVVRGDSAAYFCASSPNRVNQETQYFGPGTRLLVL.

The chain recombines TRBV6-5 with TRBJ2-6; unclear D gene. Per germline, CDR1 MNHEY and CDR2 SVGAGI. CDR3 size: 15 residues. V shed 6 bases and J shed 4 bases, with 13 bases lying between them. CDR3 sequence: CASRFSSSGANVLTF. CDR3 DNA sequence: TGTGCCAGCAGATTTAGCTCGTCCGGGGCCAACGTCCTGACTTTC.

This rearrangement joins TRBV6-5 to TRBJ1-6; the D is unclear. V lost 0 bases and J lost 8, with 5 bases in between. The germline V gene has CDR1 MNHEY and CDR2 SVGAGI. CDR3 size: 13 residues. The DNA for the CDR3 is TGTGCCAGCAGTTACTCCCTAGATTCACCCCTCCACTTT. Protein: CASSYSLDSPLHF.

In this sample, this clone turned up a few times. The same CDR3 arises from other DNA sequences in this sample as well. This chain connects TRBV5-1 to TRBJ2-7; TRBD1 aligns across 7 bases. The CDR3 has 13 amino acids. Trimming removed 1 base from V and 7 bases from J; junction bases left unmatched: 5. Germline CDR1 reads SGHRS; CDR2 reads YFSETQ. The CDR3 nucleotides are TGCGCCAGCAGCTTGCAACAGGGGAAGGAGCAGTACTTC. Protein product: CASSLQQGKEQYF.

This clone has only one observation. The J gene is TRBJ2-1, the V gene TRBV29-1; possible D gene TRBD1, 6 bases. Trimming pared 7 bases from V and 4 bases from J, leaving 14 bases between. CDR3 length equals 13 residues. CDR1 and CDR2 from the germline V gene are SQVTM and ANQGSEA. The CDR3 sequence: CSATTGTYNEQFF. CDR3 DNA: TGCAGCGCTACTACGGGGACATACAATGAGCAGTTCTTC.

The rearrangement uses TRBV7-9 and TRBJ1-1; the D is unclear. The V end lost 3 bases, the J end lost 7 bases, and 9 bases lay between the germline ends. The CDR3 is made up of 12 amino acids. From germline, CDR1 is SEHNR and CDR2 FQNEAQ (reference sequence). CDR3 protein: CASSLPVGEAFF. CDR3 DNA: TGTGCCAGCAGCTTGCCGGTCGGTGAAGCTTTCTTT.

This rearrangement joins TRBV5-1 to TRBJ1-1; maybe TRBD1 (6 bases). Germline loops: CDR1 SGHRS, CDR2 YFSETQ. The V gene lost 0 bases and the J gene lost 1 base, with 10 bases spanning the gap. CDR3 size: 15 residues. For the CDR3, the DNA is TGCGCCAGCAGCTTGGGGTTACAGGGGAACACTGAAGCTTTCTTT. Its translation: CASSLGLQGNTEAFF. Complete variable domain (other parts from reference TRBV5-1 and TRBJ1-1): KAGVTQTPRYLIKTRGQQVTLSCSPISGHRSVSWYQQTPGQGLQFLFEYFSETQRNKGNFPGRFSGRQFSNSRSEMNVSTLELGDSALYLCASSLGLQGNTEAFFGQGTRLTVV.

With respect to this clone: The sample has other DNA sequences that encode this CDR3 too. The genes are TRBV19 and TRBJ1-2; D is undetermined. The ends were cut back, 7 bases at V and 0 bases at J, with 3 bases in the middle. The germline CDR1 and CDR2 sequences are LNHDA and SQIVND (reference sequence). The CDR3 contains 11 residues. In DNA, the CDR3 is TGTGCCAGTACAACTAACTATGGCTACACCTTC. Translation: CASTTNYGYTF.

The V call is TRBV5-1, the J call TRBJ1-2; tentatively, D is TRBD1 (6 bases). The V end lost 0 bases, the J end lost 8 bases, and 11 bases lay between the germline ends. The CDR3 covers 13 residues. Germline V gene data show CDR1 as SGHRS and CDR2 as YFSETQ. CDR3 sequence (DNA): TGCGCCAGCAGCTTGGCAGGCAGGGGAGGCTACACCTTC. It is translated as CASSLAGRGGYTF. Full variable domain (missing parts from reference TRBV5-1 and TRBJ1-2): KAGVTQTPRYLIKTRGQQVTLSCSPISGHRSVSWYQQTPGQGLQFLFEYFSETQRNKGNFPGRFSGRQFSNSRSEMNVSTLELGDSALYLCASSLAGRGGYTFGSGTRLTVV.

The CDR3 loop reads CASSVERGGRDEQFF. The CDR3 DNA sequence: TGTGCCAGCAGCGTAGAGAGAGGGGGGAGGGATGAGCAGTTCTTC. This sequence joins TRBV9 and TRBJ2-1, with a tentative D call TRBD2 (7 bases). V lost 0 bases to trimming and J lost 8 bases, with 15 bases between them. Germline V lookup: CDR1 SGDLS, CDR2 YYNGEE. The CDR3 has 15 residues. The full variable domain, with the rest looked up from reference TRBV9 and TRBJ2-1, is DSGVTQTPKHLITATGQRVTLRCSPRSGDLSVYWYQQSLDQGLQFLIQYYNGEERAKGNILERFSAQQFPDLHSELNLSSLELGDSALYFCASSVERGGRDEQFFGPGTRLTVL.

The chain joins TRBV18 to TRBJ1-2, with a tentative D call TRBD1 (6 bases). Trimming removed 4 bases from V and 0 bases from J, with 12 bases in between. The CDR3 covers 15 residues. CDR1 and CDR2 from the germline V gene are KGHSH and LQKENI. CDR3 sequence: CASSLGQKTNYGYTF. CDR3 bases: TGTGCCAGCTCACTCGGACAGAAAACTAACTATGGCTACACCTTC.

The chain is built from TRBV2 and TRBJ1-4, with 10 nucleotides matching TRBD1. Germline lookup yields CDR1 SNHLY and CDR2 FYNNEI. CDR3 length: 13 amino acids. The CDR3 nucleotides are TGTGCAGCCTTGGACAGGGGGGACGAAAAACTGTTTTTT. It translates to CAALDRGDEKLFF.

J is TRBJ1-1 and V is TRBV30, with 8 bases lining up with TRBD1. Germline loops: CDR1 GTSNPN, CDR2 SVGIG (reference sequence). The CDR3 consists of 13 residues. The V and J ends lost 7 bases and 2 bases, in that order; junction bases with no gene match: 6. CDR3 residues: CAYSTGGNTEAFF. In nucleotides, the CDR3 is TGTGCCTACTCCACAGGGGGTAACACTGAAGCTTTCTTT.

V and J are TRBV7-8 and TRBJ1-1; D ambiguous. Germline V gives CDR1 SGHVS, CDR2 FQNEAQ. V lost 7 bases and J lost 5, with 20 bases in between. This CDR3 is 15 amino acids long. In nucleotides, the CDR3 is TGTGCCAGCACGGGAGCCTACGGGAAACAAACTGAAGCTTTCTTT. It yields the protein CASTGAYGKQTEAFF.

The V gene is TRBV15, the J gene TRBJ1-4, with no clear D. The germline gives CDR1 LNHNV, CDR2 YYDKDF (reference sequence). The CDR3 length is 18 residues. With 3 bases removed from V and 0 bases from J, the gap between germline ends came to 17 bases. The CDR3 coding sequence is TGTGCCACCAGCAGCAGCCTGGGGAGGCCTACAACTAATGAAAAACTGTTTTTT. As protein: CATSSSLGRPTTNEKLFF.

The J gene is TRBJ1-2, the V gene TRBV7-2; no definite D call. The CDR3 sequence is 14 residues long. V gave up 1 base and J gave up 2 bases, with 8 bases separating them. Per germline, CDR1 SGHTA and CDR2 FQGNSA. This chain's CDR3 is CASSLVTENYGYTF. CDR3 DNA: TGTGCCAGCAGCTTAGTTACGGAGAACTATGGCTACACCTTC.

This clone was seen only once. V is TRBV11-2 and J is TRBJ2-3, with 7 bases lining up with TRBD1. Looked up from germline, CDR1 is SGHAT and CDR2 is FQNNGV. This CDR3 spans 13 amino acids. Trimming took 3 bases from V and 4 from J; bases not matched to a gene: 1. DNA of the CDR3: TGTGCCAGCAGCTTCACAGGGGCAGATACGCAGTATTTT. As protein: CASSFTGADTQYF.

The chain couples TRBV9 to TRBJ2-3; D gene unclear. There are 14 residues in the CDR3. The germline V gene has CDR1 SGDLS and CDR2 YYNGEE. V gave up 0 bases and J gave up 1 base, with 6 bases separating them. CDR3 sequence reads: CASSVEPGTDTQYF. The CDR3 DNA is TGTGCCAGCAGCGTAGAGCCGGGCACAGATACGCAGTATTTT.

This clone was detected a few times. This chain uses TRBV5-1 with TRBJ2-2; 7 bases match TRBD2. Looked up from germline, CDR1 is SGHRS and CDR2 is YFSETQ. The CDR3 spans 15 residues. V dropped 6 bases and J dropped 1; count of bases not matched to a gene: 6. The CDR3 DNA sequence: TGCGCCAGCACCGGCGGACTAGAGAACACCGGGGAGCTGTTTTTT. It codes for CASTGGLENTGELFF.

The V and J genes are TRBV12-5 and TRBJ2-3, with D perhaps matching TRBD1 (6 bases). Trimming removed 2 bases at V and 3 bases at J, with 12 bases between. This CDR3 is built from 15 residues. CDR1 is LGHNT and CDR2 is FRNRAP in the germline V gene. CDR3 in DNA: TGTGCTAGTGGTTTGCCAGGGGCGGGTACAGATACGCAGTATTTT. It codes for CASGLPGAGTDTQYF.

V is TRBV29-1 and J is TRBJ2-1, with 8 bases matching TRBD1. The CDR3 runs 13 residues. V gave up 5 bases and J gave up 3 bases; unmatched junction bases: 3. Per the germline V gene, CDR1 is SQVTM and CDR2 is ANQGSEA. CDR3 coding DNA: TGCAGCGTTCGTACAGGGGGCTACAATGAGCAGTTCTTC. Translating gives CSVRTGGYNEQFF.

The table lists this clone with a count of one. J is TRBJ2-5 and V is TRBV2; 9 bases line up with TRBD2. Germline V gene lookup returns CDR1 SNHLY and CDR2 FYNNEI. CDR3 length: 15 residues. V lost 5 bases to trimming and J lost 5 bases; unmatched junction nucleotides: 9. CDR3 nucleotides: TGTGCCAGCAGTCAGAGCGGGGGGCCGGTCGAGACCCAGTACTTC. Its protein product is CASSQSGGPVETQYF.

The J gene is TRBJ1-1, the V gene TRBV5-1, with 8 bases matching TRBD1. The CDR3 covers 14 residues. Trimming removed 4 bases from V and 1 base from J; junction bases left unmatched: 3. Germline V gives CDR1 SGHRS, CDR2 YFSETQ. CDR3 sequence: CASSGGQGNTEAFF. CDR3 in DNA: TGCGCCAGCAGCGGAGGACAGGGGAACACTGAAGCTTTCTTT.